This T cell receptor (beta chain) was recorded in a study of shared clonotypes between healthy human individuals. In germline, CDR1 is LNHDA, CDR2 SQIVND (reference sequence). This CDR3 contains 13 residues. V lost 9 bases to trimming and J lost 10 bases, with 16 bases between them. Assay: immunoSEQ multiplex PCR; the TCRdb copy retains only in-frame clones and omits some. Found here are just over 2,000,000 clones, 85% to 95% of them singletons; the top ten hold 0.1% to 0.15%. Caucasian adults residing in Nashville, Tennessee made up all the donors. The receptor was derived from a man younger than 30 in good health. This sequence joins TRBV19 and TRBJ1-6; no clear D gene. Sequences were obtained from naive CD4+ T cells sorted from blood. Subset here: CD45RA+ positively selected. The CDR3 nucleotides are TGTGCCAGCCTTGACATAATGGGATCACCCCTCCACTTT. As protein: CASLDIMGSPLHF.